These 3 T cell receptor beta chains came from one sample sequenced in a study of control samples from healthy donors and cancer patients. The protocol was immunoSEQ multiplex PCR, while the TCRdb copy is restricted to in-frame clones and leaves out a portion. The data hold about 69,000 clones, with roughly 80% observed a single time. The sample was PBMCs. These receptors were obtained from a woman in her forties or fifties with lung cancer.

This chain links TRBV18 with TRBJ1-3, with D unclear. Germline CDR1 reads KGHSH; CDR2 reads LQKENI. The CDR3 has 14 amino acids. Trimming pared 1 base from V and 2 bases from J, leaving 6 bases between. CDR3: CASSPRLPGNTIYF. In DNA form, the CDR3 reads TGTGCCAGCTCACCACGCCTACCTGGAAACACCATATATTTT.

The chain has TRBV7-2 and TRBJ2-3, with TRBD1 matching 9 bases. CDR3 length: 16 residues. V gave up 7 bases and J gave up 3 bases; unmatched junction bases: 11. Looked up from germline, CDR1 is SGHTA and CDR2 is FQGNSA. CDR3 protein: CASTSPFGQGTDTQYF. CDR3 DNA sequence: TGTGCCAGCACCTCTCCCTTTGGACAGGGGACAGATACGCAGTATTTT.

This clone was counted only a few times. V usage is TRBV19 and J usage is TRBJ1-4, with 7 bases matching TRBD1. CDR3 size: 14 residues. CDR1 and CDR2 from the germline V gene are LNHDA and SQIVND (reference sequence). The V gene end was trimmed by 4 bases and the J gene end by 8 bases; junction bases not matched to a gene: 7. This chain's CDR3 is CASSTDRAREKLFF. As DNA, the CDR3 is TGTGCCAGTAGTACCGACAGGGCTCGAGAAAAACTGTTTTTT.